A selection of T cell receptor beta chains follows, all from one sample in a study of cytotoxic CD8 clonotypes in ibrutinib-treated CLL. Here immunoSEQ multiplex PCR was the method, and the copy in TCRdb shows in-frame clones only, minus some. Among 110,000 to 150,000 clones, about three quarters were seen once, and the ten largest hold around 5%. The sequencing used PBMCs, collected after 24 months of ibrutinib treatment. The origin of the receptors is a human donor with chronic lymphocytic leukemia. The CDR3 runs from the conserved cysteine through the conserved F or W. The D gene is left open where the match is weak. Part of the rows lack a size; the others show once, few, many or a class for expanded clones.

clone size | D gene | J gene | V gene | CDR3 DNA | CDR3 protein
- | - | TRBJ1-2 | TRBV7-9 | TGTGCCAGCAGCTTGGGTGGAGCTCAGGCCCCAACGTATGGCTACACCTTC | CASSLGGAQAPTYGYTF
- | - | TRBJ1-3 | TRBV28 | TGTGCCAGCACCCCGGACGGAAACACCATATATTTT | CASTPDGNTIYF
- | - | TRBJ2-6 | TRBV6-5 | TGTGCCAGCAGTTACACAACAAACTCTGGGGCCAACGTCCTGACTTTC | CASSYTTNSGANVLTF
- | - | TRBJ2-7 | TRBV5-1 | TGCGCCAGCAGCTTGGATCGCGCGAGGGAGCAGTACTTC | CASSLDRAREQYF
- | TRBD1 | TRBJ2-1 | TRBV28 | TGTGCCAGCAGTTTAGATTGGGGACAGCCGTTCTTC | CASSLDWGQPFF
- | TRBD1 | TRBJ1-1 | TRBV6-6 | TGTGCCAGCAGCCACAGGGGGCCGAACACTGAAGCTTTCTTT | CASSHRGPNTEAFF
- | - | TRBJ1-2 | TRBV27 | TGTGCCAGCAGTTTGACGGCCAACTATGGCTACACCTTC | CASSLTANYGYTF
few | TRBD2 | TRBJ2-1 | TRBV5-1 | TGCGCCAGCAGCCTTTATTCGGGAGCGGGAGTAGGTAATGAGCAGTTCTTC | CASSLYSGAGVGNEQFF
- | - | TRBJ1-5 | TRBV6-5 | TGTGCCAGCAGTCTCGAAACAAGCAGCCAGCCCCAGCATTTT | CASSLETSSQPQHF
- | - | TRBJ2-5 | TRBV27 | TGTGCCAGCAGTTCTACAGGGTGGCGAGAGACCCAGTACTTC | CASSSTGWRETQYF
once | TRBD1 | TRBJ2-4 | TRBV11-2 | TGTGCCAGCAGCTTGGGGCAGGGGGTGGCCAAAAACATTCAGTACTTC | CASSLGQGVAKNIQYF
- | TRBD2 | TRBJ2-4 | TRBV6-5 | TGTGCCAGCAGCCGACTAGCCTTAGCCAAAAACATTCAGTACTTC | CASSRLALAKNIQYF
- | - | TRBJ1-1 | TRBV5-1 | TGCGCCAGCAGCCCCCGGGGGCCCACTGAAGCTTTCTTT | CASSPRGPTEAFF
- | - | TRBJ1-3 | TRBV6-6 | TGTGCCAGCAGTTACGCCGACACCATATATTTT | CASSYADTIYF
- | - | TRBJ1-3 | TRBV29-1 | TGCAGCGCCCGGGGGGGAAACACCATATATTTT | CSARGGNTIYF
- | TRBD2 | TRBJ2-5 | TRBV19 | TGTGCCAGTAGCCCGGGGGGGGCTGGCCAAGAGACCCAGTACTTC | CASSPGGAGQETQYF
- | TRBD1 | TRBJ2-5 | TRBV7-7 | TGTGCTAGCAGCTTAGCCCTGGCAGGGGGAGAGACCCAGTACTTC | CASSLALAGGETQYF
- | - | TRBJ2-7 | TRBV28 | TGTGCCAGCAGTAGGCCCGGGCAGGACGAGCAGTACTTC | CASSRPGQDEQYF
many | - | TRBJ2-3 | TRBV11-1 | TGTGCCAGCAGCTTAGCCGACTCGTCCGGCACAGATACGCAGTATTTT | CASSLADSSGTDTQYF
many | TRBD2 | TRBJ2-1 | TRBV5-1 | TGCGCCAGCAGCCCGCGGGGGGTTGGTGAGCAGTTCTTC | CASSPRGVGEQFF
- | - | TRBJ2-1 | TRBV25-1 | TGTGCCAGCAGTGAAGGCTACAAGCGGGAGCAGTTCTTC | CASSEGYKREQFF
- | - | TRBJ1-4 | TRBV7-8 | TGTGCCAGCAGCAACAACCATGCAACTAATGAAAAACTGTTTTTT | CASSNNHATNEKLFF
- | - | TRBJ1-1 | TRBV28 | TGTGCCAGCGGCTATGGAGGGTGGAATGAAGCTTTCTTT | CASGYGGWNEAFF